This TCR beta chain was sequenced for a study of T cell responses to AZD1222 COVID-19 vaccine. Study findings and constraints: All repertoire sampling was performed exclusively after the peak T cell response. There were vaccine-associated CD4 TCRs across spike, dominant at 160-218 and 743-854. Clonal diversity may have been underestimated in mostly white British donors.

Clones were sequenced by immunoSEQ multiplex PCR, and TCRdb holds only the in-frame ones, with some missing. Here the sample spans about 85,000 clones, around 88% being singletons. A note on this clone: Its specificity is not known.

The CDR3 consists of 16 residues. CDR1 and CDR2 from the germline V gene are SGHTA and FQGNSA. Trimming took off 4 bases at V and 3 bases at J, with 16 bases between the two ends. The specimen was peripheral blood, collected on day 0 of MenACWY control vaccination. This sequence joins TRBV7-2 and TRBJ2-1; possibly TRBD2 for D (5 bases). This TCR derives from an adult in good health. The CDR3 loop is CASSSLGLRDYNEQFF. For the CDR3, the DNA is TGTGCCAGCAGCTCACTAGGGCTTCGGGACTACAATGAGCAGTTCTTC.